This entry lists 8 T cell receptor beta chains sequenced from one sample in a study of control samples from healthy donors and cancer patients. Using immunoSEQ multiplex PCR, the repertoire was profiled, and TCRdb retains in-frame clones only, with some absent. This sample yields almost 90,000 clones, of which more than 75% are seen a single time; around 2.1% belongs to the top ten. The sample consisted of blood. The origin of the receptors is a woman between 35 and 50 years old in good health.

The chain has TRBV7-2 and TRBJ1-2; no clear D. Germline V gene data show CDR1 as SGHTA and CDR2 as FQGNSA. V lost 4 bases and J lost 14, with 11 bases in between. The CDR3 consists of 10 residues. The CDR3: CASSSLLQTF. For the CDR3, the DNA is TGTGCCAGCAGCTCCCTTCTCCAGACCTTC.

This rearrangement joins TRBV19 to TRBJ2-2; D is undetermined. CDR3 length: 14 residues. Trimming took off 7 bases at V and 3 bases at J, with 12 bases between the two ends. From germline, CDR1 is LNHDA and CDR2 SQIVND (reference sequence). The CDR3 sequence: CASKVREYTGELFF. The CDR3 region has the DNA TGTGCCAGTAAGGTCAGAGAATACACCGGGGAGCTGTTTTTT.

This chain links TRBV10-2 with TRBJ2-2; 9 positions match TRBD1. Germline V gene data show CDR1 as WSHSY and CDR2 as SAAADI. This CDR3 has 14 amino acids. J gave up 4 bases and V 8 bases, and 5 bases lay outside the gene matches. As DNA, the CDR3 is TGCGCCAGCTTACAGGGGGCGGCCACCGGGGAGCTGTTTTTT. Translation gives CASLQGAATGELFF.

The genes are TRBV30 and TRBJ2-3, with D hard to call. Germline CDR1 is GTSNPN and CDR2 is SVGIG (reference sequence). Trimming removed 0 bases from V and 0 bases from J, with 1 base in between. This CDR3 is built from 12 residues. CDR3 in amino acids: CAWSVSTDTQYF. The DNA of the CDR3 is TGTGCCTGGAGTGTAAGCACAGATACGCAGTATTTT.

The chain joins TRBV29-1 to TRBJ1-1; 7 positions match TRBD1. Losses at the gene ends were 1 base for V and 1 base for J; bases not matched to a gene: 9. CDR3 length equals 16 residues. Per germline, CDR1 SQVTM and CDR2 ANQGSEA. CDR3 in amino acids: CSVEGYDRAENTEAFF. CDR3 bases: TGCAGCGTTGAAGGGTATGACAGGGCCGAGAACACTGAAGCTTTCTTT.

The chain employs TRBV11-3 and TRBJ2-7; D unclear. Germline lookup yields CDR1 SGHNT and CDR2 YENEEA. Trimming pared 1 base from V and 4 bases from J, leaving 17 bases between. The CDR3 is 16 residues long. CDR3 region: CASSLAESALLYEQYF. CDR3 nucleotide sequence: TGTGCCAGCAGCTTAGCCGAGTCAGCCCTACTTTACGAGCAGTACTTC.

This clone has only a few counts. The chain employs TRBV19 and TRBJ1-5, with TRBD1 as a possible D gene (6 bases). V shed 8 bases and J shed 2 bases, with 16 bases lying between them. The CDR3 sequence is 15 residues long. The germline V gene has CDR1 LNHDA and CDR2 SQIVND (reference sequence). This chain's CDR3 is CASLTPGGGNQPQHF. In DNA, the CDR3 is TGTGCCAGTCTAACTCCCGGGGGCGGCAATCAGCCCCAGCATTTT.

The chain has TRBV18 and TRBJ2-2, with 8 bases matching TRBD2. This CDR3 is built from 15 residues. V was pared by 1 base and J by 4 bases, with 2 bases of the junction left unmatched. Germline V CDR1 and CDR2: KGHSH, LQKENI. The CDR3: CASSPRRGATGELFF. In DNA, the CDR3 is TGTGCCAGCTCACCACGGCGGGGGGCCACCGGGGAGCTGTTTTTT.